A single sample is the source of the 18 T cell receptor beta chains below, sequenced in a study of CD8+CD57+ T cells in acquired aplastic anemia. TCR beta VDJ and CDR3 profiling used genomic DNA as template. TCRdb processed the reads anew with MiXCR; each CDR3 protein has one entry. The data hold 300,000 or so distinct CDR3 sequences, with approximately 57% observed a single time. Patients who underwent sequencing had shown CD8+CD57+ cell expansion by flow cytometry. Sequences were obtained from sorted CD4+, CD8+, or CD8+CD57+ T cells (not recorded which) from PBMCs. These receptors all stem from a human donor with aplastic anemia.

This clonotype has at least ten counts. The chain employs TRBV7-2 and TRBJ1-5; 9 positions match TRBD1. The CDR3 is 15 residues long. V lost 4 bases and J lost 4; bases outside the gene matches: 5. Per the germline V gene, CDR1 is SGHTA and CDR2 is FQGNSA. The CDR3 nucleotides read TGTGCCAGCAGCTGGGGGACAGGGATTAATCAGCCCCAGCATTTT. This gives the protein CASSWGTGINQPQHF.

In this sample, this clonotype turned up many times. The chain recombines TRBV5-1 with TRBJ1-4, with 9 bases lining up with TRBD1. Germline trimming cut 4 bases from V and 6 bases from J; bases unmatched to any gene: 7. The germline V gene has CDR1 SGHRS and CDR2 YFSETQ. The CDR3 is made up of 15 amino acids. The CDR3 sequence: CASSPGTGRYEKLFF. The DNA for the CDR3 is TGCGCCAGCAGCCCCGGGACAGGGAGGTATGAAAAACTGTTTTTT.

This clonotype was counted ten times or more. CDR3 sequence: CASSPSAGGPSDTQYF. CDR3 DNA sequence: TGTGCCAGCAGCCCCTCCGCGGGGGGGCCGTCAGATACGCAGTATTTT. V gene TRBV9 combines with J gene TRBJ2-3; 9 bases are shared with TRBD2. The ends lost 4 bases at V and 4 bases at J; junction bases unmatched: 10. The CDR3 is made up of 16 amino acids. In germline, CDR1 is SGDLS, CDR2 YYNGEE.

The sample holds a few counts of this clonotype. The chain has TRBV5-1 and TRBJ1-2; 11 nucleotides agree with TRBD1. CDR1 and CDR2 (germline): SGHRS, YFSETQ. Trimming took 7 bases from V and 3 from J; bases not matched to a gene: 5. The CDR3 sequence is 14 residues long. The CDR3 is CASGTGGSDYGYTF. For the CDR3, the DNA is TGCGCCAGCGGGACAGGGGGTTCTGACTATGGCTACACCTTC.

The gene calls are TRBV29-1 and TRBJ2-3; D unclear. This CDR3 comprises 13 residues. V dropped 1 base and J dropped 1 base, with 6 bases sitting between them. Germline values: CDR1 SQVTM, CDR2 ANQGSEA. CDR3 coding DNA: TGCAGCGTTGAAGGAGGTGGCACAGATACGCAGTATTTT. Its translation is CSVEGGGTDTQYF.

This clonotype has a count of ten or more. The V and J genes are TRBV11-3 and TRBJ2-7, with a tentative D call TRBD2 (6 bases). Germline assignment: CDR1 SGHNT and CDR2 YENEEA. V was trimmed by 1 base and J by 0 bases, leaving 10 bases between them. The CDR3 length is 15 residues. The CDR3 coding sequence is TGTGCCAGCAGCTTAGGGGCGGGGAGCTCCTACGAGCAGTACTTC. This encodes CASSLGAGSSYEQYF.

The rearrangement uses TRBV5-6 and TRBJ2-2, with 10 nucleotides matching TRBD1. The CDR3 totals 15 residues. Germline V lookup: CDR1 SGHDT, CDR2 YYEEEE. V dropped 1 base and J dropped 7; count of bases not matched to a gene: 4. The CDR3: CASSLPGQGSGELFF. CDR3 coding DNA: TGTGCCAGCAGCTTGCCGGGACAGGGGAGCGGGGAGCTGTTTTTT.

The chain is built from TRBV20-1 and TRBJ2-7, with 7 bases aligning to TRBD1. Trimming at V came to 6 bases and at J to 1 base, leaving 6 bases not matched to a gene. This CDR3 region has 13 residues. CDR1 is DFQATT and CDR2 is SNEGSKA in the germline V gene (reference sequence). CDR3 amino acids: CSAAGTASYEQYF. The CDR3 DNA follows: TGCAGTGCCGCCGGGACAGCTTCCTACGAGCAGTACTTC.

This clonotype was seen a single time. A read error may produce the germline difference seen at one junction end. The V and J genes are TRBV5-1 and TRBJ2-1, with 9 positions matching TRBD2. The CDR3 totals 22 residues. Germline-derived CDR1 and CDR2 are SGHRS and YFSETQ. The CDR3 DNA sequence: TGCGCCAGCAGCTTATACAATGTAGCGGGAGCTCAAAGTCCAAGCTCCTACGATGAGCAGTTCTTC. It codes for CASSLYNVAGAQSPSSYDEQFF.

This clonotype was observed a single time. The DNA of the CDR3 is TGTGCCAGCAGTGTACGCGGGAGTAAGTCCTACGAGCAGTACTTC. It codes for CASSVRGSKSYEQYF. The V gene is TRBV6-4, the J gene TRBJ2-7; 7 bases are a match to TRBD2. CDR3 length: 15 amino acids. Germline values: CDR1 MRHNA, CDR2 SNTAGT. Trimming took 4 bases from V and 1 from J; bases not matched to a gene: 7.

The sample holds many counts of this clonotype. The V and J genes are TRBV7-8 and TRBJ2-7, with D unclear. V dropped 1 base and J dropped 0 bases, with 10 bases sitting between them. Germline CDR1 reads SGHVS; CDR2 reads FQNEAQ. This CDR3 region has 15 residues. CDR3 nucleotides: TGTGCCAGCAGCTTAGTCGCAGGCAGCTCCTACGAGCAGTACTTC. It encodes CASSLVAGSSYEQYF.

A single count supports this clonotype. The V gene is TRBV12-3 or TRBV12-4, the J gene TRBJ2-5; D could derive from TRBD1 or TRBD2 (5 bases each). The length of the CDR3 is 16 residues. Trimming pared 1 base from V and 5 bases from J, leaving 17 bases between. The CDR3 DNA reads as TGTGCCAGCAGTTTAGGGACGGTGGGACCCTCGGAGACCCAGTACTTC. The encoded protein is CASSLGTVGPSETQYF.

This clonotype was detected many times. The V gene is TRBV2, the J gene TRBJ2-5; 7 nucleotides line up with TRBD1. CDR3 size: 13 residues. The V and J ends lost 5 bases and 2 bases, in that order; junction bases with no gene match: 2. The germline gives CDR1 SNHLY, CDR2 FYNNEI. DNA of the CDR3: TGTGCCAGCAGTCTACAGGGGCAAGAGACCCAGTACTTC. It specifies CASSLQGQETQYF. Using reference TRBV2 and TRBJ2-5 for the parts outside the CDR3, the full variable domain is EPEVTQTPSHQVTQMGQEVILRCVPISNHLYFYWYRQILGQKVEFLVSFYNNEISEKSEIFDDQFSVERPDGSNFTLKIRSTKLEDSAMYFCASSLQGQETQYFGPGTRLLVL.

For this clonotype: This may be a read error: a much more frequent sequence differs by one nucleotide. The missing conserved phenylalanine or tryptophan at the end of this CDR3 makes a read error likely. The chain couples TRBV5-6 to TRBJ2-5, with 7 bases identical to TRBD1. Per the germline V gene, CDR1 is SGHDT and CDR2 is YYEEEE. The trim removed 3 bases at V and 4 bases at J, leaving 6 bases unmatched. CDR3 length equals 14 residues. DNA of the CDR3: TGTGCCAGCAGCTCAGAGGGGGACAGAGAGACCCAGTACCTC. Protein sequence: CASSSEGDRETQYL.

V gene TRBV20-1 combines with J gene TRBJ2-7; 14 positions match TRBD2. From germline, CDR1 is DFQATT and CDR2 SNEGSKA (reference sequence). The CDR3 has 15 amino acids. V lost 6 bases and J lost 0; bases outside the gene matches: 4. The DNA for the CDR3 is TGCAGTGCAACCGGGACTAGCGGGAGCTCCTACGAGCAGTACTTC. It is translated as CSATGTSGSSYEQYF.

Only a few counts were recorded for this clonotype. J is TRBJ2-3 and V is TRBV20-1; D may correspond to TRBD1 or TRBD2 (6 bases each). This CDR3 contains 15 residues. Trimming took off 6 bases at V and 3 bases at J, with 19 bases between the two ends. Germline lookup yields CDR1 DFQATT and CDR2 SNEGSKA (reference sequence). The chain's CDR3 is CSALREAGATDTQYF. CDR3 sequence (DNA): TGCAGTGCCCTCAGGGAGGCAGGGGCGACAGATACGCAGTATTTT.

This chain joins TRBV10-2 and TRBJ2-7; 11 positions agree with TRBD2. V shed 9 bases and J 6 bases; nucleotides not matched to a gene: 4. Germline V gene sequence: CDR1 WSHSY, CDR2 SAAADI. The CDR3 consists of 12 residues. The CDR3 region is CASRTSGLEQYF. CDR3 nucleotides: TGCGCCAGTAGGACTAGCGGGCTCGAGCAGTACTTC.

In its sample, this clonotype was seen many times. V and J are TRBV12-3 or TRBV12-4 and TRBJ1-2; D is undetermined. This CDR3 contains 14 residues. V lost 1 base to trimming and J lost 6 bases, with 12 bases between them. The CDR3 sequence: CASSLEGKRDGYTF. The DNA for the CDR3 is TGTGCCAGCAGTTTAGAGGGCAAAAGAGATGGCTACACCTTC.